The entry that follows covers one TCR beta chain sequence. Germline CDR1 SQVTM, CDR2 ANQGSEA. The CDR3 consists of 12 residues. Between the trimmed V and J ends, which lost 6 bases and 2 bases, there was a span of 10 bases. The repertoire was sequenced with immunoSEQ multiplex PCR; TCRdb's copy has only in-frame clones and lacks some. The repertoire holds 95,000 to 150,000 clones, with 80% to 85% as singletons. This sample was taken from a study of blood T cell repertoires in COVID-19. The wider study: COVID-19 samples from acute and convalescent phases originated in the United States, Italy and Spain.

The TCR comes from a woman between 45 and 65 years old with acute or convalescent COVID-19. The V gene is TRBV29-1, the J gene TRBJ2-5; D might be TRBD1 (5 bases). Specimen: peripheral blood. The CDR3 DNA reads TGCAGCGTCCTGGACAAACAAGAGACCCAGTACTTC. It yields the protein CSVLDKQETQYF.